The 12 T cell receptor beta chains below were found in one sample sequenced in a study of T-cell memory formation after mild COVID-19. TCRdb itself ran the 5' RACE reads through MiXCR, one entry per CDR3 protein. The sample includes some 120,000 distinct CDR3 sequences, roughly 6% seen only once; the top ten take 2.2%. The sample consisted of PBMCs or a T cell subset sorted from them (not recorded which). All receptors derive from an adult woman who had mild COVID-19 (a few samples of this study predate the infection). Cell type and time point are not known.

This clonotype was seen repeatedly, ten times or more. The chain couples TRBV20-1 to TRBJ2-3; D call uncertain. The CDR3 covers 15 residues. The V gene lost 1 base and the J gene lost 2 bases, with 13 bases spanning the gap. CDR1 and CDR2 (germline): DFQATT, SNEGSKA (reference sequence). This CDR3 is CSARGIFQATDTQYF. In DNA form, the CDR3 reads TGCAGTGCTAGAGGGATATTCCAGGCCACAGATACGCAGTATTTT.

This clonotype was observed at least ten times. The J gene is TRBJ2-3, the V gene TRBV5-1; TRBD1 matches 8 bases. The CDR3 sequence is 16 residues long. Losses at the gene ends were 3 bases for V and 3 bases for J; bases not matched to a gene: 9. From germline, CDR1 is SGHRS and CDR2 YFSETQ. The DNA of the CDR3 is TGCGCCAGCAGCTCGGGCGGACAGGGTGGGACAGATACGCAGTATTTT. This codes for CASSSGGQGGTDTQYF.

This clonotype was picked up many times. The rearrangement uses TRBV18 and TRBJ2-5; maybe TRBD1 (5 bases). Germline loops: CDR1 KGHSH, CDR2 LQKENI. The CDR3 runs 14 residues. V lost 5 bases and J lost 5, with 15 bases in between. The CDR3 is CASSSGQGWETQYF. CDR3 in DNA: TGTGCCAGCTCATCGGGCCAGGGTTGGGAGACCCAGTACTTC.

The CDR3 DNA reads as TGCAGCGTTTTTATGGGCGGGGTACGAGAGACCCAGTACTTC. Its protein is CSVFMGGVRETQYF. This chain joins TRBV29-1 and TRBJ2-5, with D tentatively TRBD2 (6 bases). There are 14 residues in the CDR3. Trimming shortened V by 5 bases and J by 4 bases, and 17 bases separated the two germline ends. Germline CDR1 SQVTM, CDR2 ANQGSEA.

This clonotype has ten or more counts. The V and J genes are TRBV12-3 or TRBV12-4 and TRBJ2-4; no clear D. The length of the CDR3 is 15 residues. Deletions cut 0 bases from V and 3 bases from J, with 9 bases between. CDR3 nucleotides: TGTGCCAGCAGTTTAGCTAGCCTCAACAAAAACATTCAGTACTTC. It encodes CASSLASLNKNIQYF.

This clonotype was seen more than once but under ten times. This chain links TRBV11-1 with TRBJ1-1; 9 nucleotides agree with TRBD1. Germline CDR1 is SGHAT and CDR2 is FQDESV (reference sequence). Losses at the gene ends were 5 bases for V and 5 bases for J; bases not matched to a gene: 6. This CDR3 is 14 amino acids long. CDR3 nucleotide sequence: TGTGCCAGCAGCCCGGACAGGGGTAGGACTGAAGCTTTCTTT. This codes for CASSPDRGRTEAFF.

The rearrangement links TRBV6-2 or TRBV6-3 to TRBJ2-7; 7 bases fit TRBD2. The CDR3 length is 15 residues. The germline CDR1 and CDR2 sequences are MNHEY and SVGEGT. Losses at the gene ends were 5 bases for V and 3 bases for J; bases not matched to a gene: 10. The CDR3 coding sequence is TGTGCCAGCAGTACCCGGGGGGAGGGCCGCTACGAGCAGTACTTC. Protein product: CASSTRGEGRYEQYF.

The rearrangement uses TRBV7-2 and TRBJ2-5; 7 bases line up with TRBD2. The V gene's germline CDR1 is SGHTA and CDR2 FQGNSA. V was pared by 2 bases and J by 5 bases, with 8 bases of the junction left unmatched. CDR3 length equals 15 residues. CDR3 nucleotide sequence: TGTGCCAGCAGCTTAAGTGGGGGGGACCGGGAGACCCAGTACTTC. This gives the protein CASSLSGGDRETQYF.

The rearrangement joins TRBV18 to TRBJ1-4; a weak D match, TRBD1 (5 bases). The CDR3 contains 15 residues. The V and J ends lost 1 base and 6 bases respectively, with 12 bases between them. Per the germline V gene, CDR1 is KGHSH and CDR2 is LQKENI. The CDR3 is CASSPRGSGDEKLFF. The CDR3 region has the DNA TGTGCCAGCTCACCACGGGGCTCGGGAGATGAAAAACTGTTTTTT.

This clonotype was counted many times. The chain uses TRBV5-6 and TRBJ2-1, with 8 bases lining up with TRBD1. The ends lost 0 bases at V and 1 base at J; junction bases unmatched: 6. The CDR3 totals 17 residues. Germline V CDR1 and CDR2: SGHDT, YYEEEE. In nucleotides, the CDR3 is TGTGCCAGCAGCTTGGGGGTTAGACAGGGGTCCTACAATGAGCAGTTCTTC. Translating gives CASSLGVRQGSYNEQFF. Supplemented by reference TRBV5-6 and TRBJ2-1, the full variable domain reads DAGVTQSPTHLIKTRGQQVTLRCSPKSGHDTVSWYQQALGQGPQFIFQYYEEEERQRGNFPDRFSGHQFPNYSSELNVNALLLGDSALYLCASSLGVRQGSYNEQFFGPGTRLTVL.

This sequence joins TRBV2 and TRBJ2-1, with 8 positions matching TRBD2. CDR3 size: 16 residues. Trimming cost V 7 bases and J 7 bases; bases outside gene matches: 15. Germline assignment: CDR1 SNHLY and CDR2 FYNNEI. CDR3 loop: CASTQGLDVFSNEQFF. In DNA, the CDR3 is TGTGCCAGCACCCAGGGACTAGACGTATTCTCTAATGAGCAGTTCTTC.

The chain links TRBV5-6 to TRBJ2-7; weak D call: TRBD2 (6 bases). This CDR3 contains 14 residues. Germline-derived CDR1 and CDR2 are SGHDT and YYEEEE. Deletions cut 3 bases from V and 3 bases from J, with 13 bases between. CDR3 amino acids: CASSSRDWIYEQYF. In DNA form, the CDR3 reads TGTGCCAGCAGCTCCCGGGACTGGATCTACGAGCAGTACTTC.